This note documents a single T cell receptor (beta chain) sequence. This entry comes from a study of CD8 T cells in Susac syndrome. Germline V gene data show CDR1 as DFQATT and CDR2 as SNEGSKA (reference sequence). The CDR3 contains 15 residues. V lost 5 bases, J lost 3 bases, and 14 bases lay in between. Random hexamers were used to reverse transcribe an amount of roughly 0.5 to 1 ug RNA. TCRdb independently ran MiXCR on the immunoSEQ multiplex PCR reads; one entry per CDR3 protein. There are around 79,000 distinct CDR3 sequences in the sample; about 95% occur only once, and about 0.38% lies in the top ten.

The clonotype was recovered from a human donor with multiple sclerosis. Sequencing used CD8+ T cells from PBMCs. The chain employs TRBV20-1 and TRBJ1-6; the D gene is possibly TRBD1 (6 bases). The CDR3 protein is CSAFPKGGYNSPLHF. Written as DNA, the CDR3 is TGCAGTGCTTTCCCGAAAGGGGGCTATAATTCACCCCTCCACTTT.